The 20 T cell receptor beta chains below all came from one sample that was sequenced in a study of T cell therapy after organ transplantation. Their target antigens are unknown. TCRdb keeps only in-frame clones here, not all; method: immunoSEQ multiplex PCR. The table records tens of thousands of clones, around 93% of them present only once. Sample: CD8+ T cells from blood, taken before autologous CMV-specific T cell therapy. The receptors come from a human patient who had received a solid organ transplant and had CMV disease.

The V and J genes are TRBV7-8 and TRBJ1-1; TRBD1 is a possible D gene (5 bases). Trimming took 7 bases from V and 4 from J, leaving 19 bases between them. Per germline, CDR1 SGHVS and CDR2 FQNEAQ. This CDR3 has 15 residues. CDR3 loop: CASTPGGVVGTEAFF. The CDR3, as DNA: TGTGCCAGCACTCCGGGGGGGGTTGTCGGCACTGAAGCTTTCTTT.

This chain links TRBV28 with TRBJ2-1; 7 nucleotides agree with TRBD2. This CDR3 comprises 16 residues. The germline gives CDR1 MDHEN, CDR2 SYDVKM. V dropped 3 bases and J dropped 0; count of bases not matched to a gene: 5. CDR3: CASSFFAGASYNEQFF. Written as DNA, the CDR3 is TGTGCCAGCAGTTTTTTCGCGGGAGCCTCCTACAATGAGCAGTTCTTC.

This clone was seen once. The chain is built from TRBV28 and TRBJ1-2, with no clear D. Trimming cost V 5 bases and J 0 bases, with 7 bases left between them. The germline V gene has CDR1 MDHEN and CDR2 SYDVKM. This CDR3 is built from 13 residues. Written as DNA, the CDR3 is TGTGCCAGCAGTCGGCAGACTAACTATGGCTACACCTTC. It translates to CASSRQTNYGYTF.

This clone came up a few times. The rearrangement uses TRBV13 and TRBJ2-7; D call uncertain. Germline CDR1 is PRHDT and CDR2 is FYEKMQ (reference sequence). The CDR3 is 14 amino acids. V was trimmed by 4 bases and J by 2 bases, leaving 12 bases between them. In nucleotides, the CDR3 is TGTGCCAGCAGCTCCGAGACTGGAACCTACGAGCAGTACTTC. This codes for CASSSETGTYEQYF.

The chain recombines TRBV5-6 with TRBJ2-1; TRBD1 aligns across 7 bases. The ends lost 2 bases at V and 9 bases at J; junction bases unmatched: 8. Germline V gene lookup returns CDR1 SGHDT and CDR2 YYEEEE. This CDR3 region has 14 residues. In DNA form, the CDR3 reads TGTGCCAGCAGCTTCGACAGGGTAGTTGGTGAGCAGTTCTTC. Protein sequence: CASSFDRVVGEQFF.

The gene calls are TRBV27 and TRBJ1-6; TRBD1 agrees at 7 bases. Germline V gene lookup returns CDR1 MNHEY and CDR2 SMNVEV (reference sequence). V was pared by 5 bases and J by 6 bases, with 10 bases of the junction left unmatched. This CDR3 region has 16 residues. The CDR3 is CASSPIGQASNSPLHF. The CDR3 coding sequence is TGTGCCAGCAGTCCCATTGGACAGGCTAGTAATTCACCCCTCCACTTT.

The chain joins TRBV11-2 to TRBJ2-1; D may be TRBD1 (6 bases). This CDR3 spans 12 amino acids. Trimming pared 1 base from V and 11 bases from J, leaving 9 bases between. CDR1 SGHAT and CDR2 FQNNGV come from the germline V gene. CDR3 protein: CASSLAGEKQFF. The CDR3 bases are TGTGCCAGCAGCTTAGCAGGGGAAAAGCAGTTCTTC.

The genes are TRBV15 and TRBJ2-7; either TRBD1 or TRBD2 may supply D (5 bases each). CDR3 length: 15 amino acids. Germline V CDR1 and CDR2: LNHNV, YYDKDF (reference sequence). V was cut by 8 bases and J by 2 bases, with 19 bases left in between. CDR3 DNA: TGTGCCACCGGCCTAAGACGGGACGGACCCTACGAGCAGTACTTC. Translated: CATGLRRDGPYEQYF.

This clone has just one count. This rearrangement joins TRBV6-5 to TRBJ1-4; 7 nucleotides match TRBD1. Looked up from germline, CDR1 is MNHEY and CDR2 is SVGAGI. The CDR3 is made up of 15 amino acids. With 6 bases clipped from V and 0 bases from J, the junction kept 4 bases outside the gene matches. CDR3 in DNA: TGTGCCAGCAGACAGGGGCTAGCAACTAATGAAAAACTGTTTTTT. Translating gives CASRQGLATNEKLFF.

The chain has TRBV6-1 and TRBJ2-3, with 10 bases fitting TRBD2. The CDR3 contains 15 residues. Germline CDR1 and CDR2: MNHNS and SASEGT. J lost 4 bases, V lost 5 bases, and 6 bases had no gene match. CDR3 region: CASSIAGGTPDTQYF. The CDR3, as DNA: TGTGCCAGCAGTATAGCGGGGGGTACCCCAGATACGCAGTATTTT.

As DNA, the CDR3 is TGTGCCAGCAGCCACGGACGGAGGGGCACAGATACGCAGTATTTT. Its protein product is CASSHGRRGTDTQYF. The V and J genes are TRBV6-5 and TRBJ2-3; D perhaps matches TRBD2 (6 bases). Germline values: CDR1 MNHEY, CDR2 SVGAGI. The CDR3 extends over 15 amino acids. The V and J ends lost 6 bases and 1 base respectively, with 14 bases between them.

This chain uses TRBV4-3 with TRBJ1-3; no definite D call. The CDR3 is 15 residues long. Germline V gene sequence: CDR1 LGHNA, CDR2 YSLEER. V lost 0 bases, J lost 0 bases, and 6 bases lay in between. The CDR3 loop is CASSQDFGSGNTIYF. Written as DNA, the CDR3 is TGCGCCAGCAGCCAAGATTTTGGCTCTGGAAACACCATATATTTT.

The rearrangement uses TRBV11-2 and TRBJ2-5, with 7 positions matching TRBD1. Germline CDR1 reads SGHAT; CDR2 reads FQNNGV. V trimming: 5 bases; J trimming: 1 base; junction bases outside the gene matches: 4. This CDR3 has 14 residues. The CDR3 loop is CASSRQGPQETQYF. DNA for the CDR3: TGTGCCAGCAGCCGACAGGGTCCCCAAGAGACCCAGTACTTC.

V is TRBV5-8 and J is TRBJ2-7, with 9 bases fitting TRBD1. With V trimmed by 0 bases and J by 1 base, 5 bases remained unmatched. Germline lookup yields CDR1 SGHTS and CDR2 YDEGEE. The length of the CDR3 is 16 residues. CDR3 protein: CASSLAPGQGSYEQYF. The CDR3 DNA reads TGTGCCAGCAGCTTGGCCCCGGGACAGGGTTCCTACGAGCAGTACTTC. Supplemented by reference TRBV5-8 and TRBJ2-7, the full variable domain reads EAGVTQSPTHLIKTRGQQATLRCSPISGHTSVYWYQQALGLGLQFLLWYDEGEERNRGNFPPRFSGRQFPNYSSELNVNALELEDSALYLCASSLAPGQGSYEQYFGPGTRLTVT.

The chain has TRBV7-8 and TRBJ2-1; TRBD1 is a possible D gene (5 bases). CDR3 length equals 14 residues. V lost 8 bases to trimming and J lost 0 bases, with 11 bases between them. Germline V CDR1 and CDR2: SGHVS, FQNEAQ. The CDR3 is CASGALDSYNEQFF. CDR3 coding DNA: TGTGCCAGCGGGGCACTCGACTCCTACAATGAGCAGTTCTTC.

This clone came up once. This chain joins TRBV27 and TRBJ2-2, with 7 bases lining up with TRBD1. CDR1 and CDR2 (germline): MNHEY, SMNVEV (reference sequence). The length of the CDR3 is 13 residues. V was pared by 7 bases and J by 6 bases, with 5 bases of the junction left unmatched. As DNA, the CDR3 is TGTGCCAGCACCAACAGGGGCCCCGGGGAGCTGTTTTTT. Its translation is CASTNRGPGELFF.

The chain is built from TRBV9 and TRBJ1-1, with a possible D match to TRBD1 (6 bases). The CDR3 runs 14 residues. V lost 4 bases and J lost 1, with 11 bases in between. Germline V gene sequence: CDR1 SGDLS, CDR2 YYNGEE. CDR3 sequence reads: CASSSGTTNTEAFF. The DNA for the CDR3 is TGTGCCAGCAGCTCCGGGACAACGAACACTGAAGCTTTCTTT.

V is TRBV6-5 and J is TRBJ2-1; 8 bases align to TRBD2. V shed 0 bases and J 3 bases; nucleotides not matched to a gene: 4. From germline, CDR1 is MNHEY and CDR2 SVGAGI. The CDR3 loop spans 16 amino acids. CDR3 in amino acids: CASSYSSLAVYNEQFF. The CDR3 DNA reads TGTGCCAGCAGTTACTCCTCACTAGCGGTCTACAATGAGCAGTTCTTC.

V is TRBV11-2 and J is TRBJ2-1; D assignment may be TRBD1 or TRBD2 (6 bases each). CDR1 SGHAT and CDR2 FQNNGV come from the germline V gene. Trimming pared 4 bases from V and 9 bases from J, leaving 10 bases between. The CDR3 totals 12 residues. Here the CDR3 DNA reads TGTGCCAGCAGCTCCGGGGGCATTGAGCAGTTCTTC. This sequence encodes CASSSGGIEQFF.

This rearrangement joins TRBV27 to TRBJ1-5, with 7 bases aligning to TRBD1. From germline, CDR1 is MNHEY and CDR2 SMNVEV (reference sequence). V dropped 5 bases and J dropped 9; count of bases not matched to a gene: 10. The length of the CDR3 is 14 residues. CDR3 nucleotide sequence: TGTGCCAGCAGTATGGGACAGTTGAAGGGGCCCCAGCATTTT. Translation gives CASSMGQLKGPQHF.